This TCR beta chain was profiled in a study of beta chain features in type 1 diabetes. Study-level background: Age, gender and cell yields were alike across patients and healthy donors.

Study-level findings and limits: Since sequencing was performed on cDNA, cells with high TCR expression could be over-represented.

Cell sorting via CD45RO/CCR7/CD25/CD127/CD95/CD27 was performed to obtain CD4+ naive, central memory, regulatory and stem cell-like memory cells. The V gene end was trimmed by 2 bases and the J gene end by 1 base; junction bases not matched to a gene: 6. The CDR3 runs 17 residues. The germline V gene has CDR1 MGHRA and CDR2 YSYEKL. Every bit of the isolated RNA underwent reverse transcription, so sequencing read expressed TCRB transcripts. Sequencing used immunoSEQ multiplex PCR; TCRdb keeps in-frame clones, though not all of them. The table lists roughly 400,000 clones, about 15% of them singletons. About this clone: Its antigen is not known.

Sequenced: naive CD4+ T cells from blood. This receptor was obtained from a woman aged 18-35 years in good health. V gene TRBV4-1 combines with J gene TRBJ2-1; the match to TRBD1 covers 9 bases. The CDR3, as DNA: TGCGCCAGCAGCCAAATTCCGACAGGGGGATCCTACAATGAGCAGTTCTTC. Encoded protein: CASSQIPTGGSYNEQFF.